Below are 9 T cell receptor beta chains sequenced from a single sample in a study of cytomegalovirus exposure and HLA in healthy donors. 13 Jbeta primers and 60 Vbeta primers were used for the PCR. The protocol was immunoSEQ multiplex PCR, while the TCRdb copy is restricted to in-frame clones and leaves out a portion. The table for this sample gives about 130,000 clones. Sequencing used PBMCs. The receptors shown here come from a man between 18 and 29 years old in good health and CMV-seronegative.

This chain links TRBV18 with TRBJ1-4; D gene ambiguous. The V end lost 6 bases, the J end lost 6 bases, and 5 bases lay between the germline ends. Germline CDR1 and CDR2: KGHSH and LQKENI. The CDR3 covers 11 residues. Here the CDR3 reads CASSGDEKLFF. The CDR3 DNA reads TGTGCCAGCTCCGGAGATGAAAAACTGTTTTTT.

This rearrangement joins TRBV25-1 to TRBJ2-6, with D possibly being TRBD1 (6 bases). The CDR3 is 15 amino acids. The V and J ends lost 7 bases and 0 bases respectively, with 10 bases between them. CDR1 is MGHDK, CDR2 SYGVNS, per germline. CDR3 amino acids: CASTLDSSGANVLTF. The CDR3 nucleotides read TGTGCCAGCACCCTGGACAGCTCTGGGGCCAACGTCCTGACTTTC.

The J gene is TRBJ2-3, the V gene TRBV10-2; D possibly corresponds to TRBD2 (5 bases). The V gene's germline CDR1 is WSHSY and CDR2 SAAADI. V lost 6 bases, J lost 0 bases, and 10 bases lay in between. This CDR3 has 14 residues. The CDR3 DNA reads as TGCGCCAGCAGGCGGGCTACTAGCACAGATACGCAGTATTTT. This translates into CASRRATSTDTQYF.

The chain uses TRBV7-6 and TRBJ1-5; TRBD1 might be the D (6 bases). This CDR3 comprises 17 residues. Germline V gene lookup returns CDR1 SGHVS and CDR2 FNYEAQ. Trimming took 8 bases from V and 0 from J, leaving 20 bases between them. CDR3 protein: CASLGGRGPYSNQPQHF. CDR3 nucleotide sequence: TGTGCCAGCCTTGGAGGGCGGGGGCCATATAGCAATCAGCCCCAGCATTTT. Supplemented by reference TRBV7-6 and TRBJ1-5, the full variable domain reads GAGVSQSPRYKVTKRGQDVALRCDPISGHVSLYWYRQALGQGPEFLTYFNYEAQQDKSGLPNDRFSAERPEGSISTLTIQRTEQRDSAMYRCASLGGRGPYSNQPQHFGDGTRLSIL.

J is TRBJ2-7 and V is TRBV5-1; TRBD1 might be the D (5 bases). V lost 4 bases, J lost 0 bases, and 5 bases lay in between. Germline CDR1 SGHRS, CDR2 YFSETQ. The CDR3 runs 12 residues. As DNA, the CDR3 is TGCGCCAGCAGCAGGGGCTCCTACGAGCAGTACTTC. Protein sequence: CASSRGSYEQYF.

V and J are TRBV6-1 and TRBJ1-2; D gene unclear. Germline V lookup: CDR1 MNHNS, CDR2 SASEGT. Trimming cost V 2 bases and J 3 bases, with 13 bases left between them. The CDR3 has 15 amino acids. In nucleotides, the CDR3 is TGTGCCAGCAGTGAAATTCTAACAGACGACTATGGCTACACCTTC. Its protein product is CASSEILTDDYGYTF.

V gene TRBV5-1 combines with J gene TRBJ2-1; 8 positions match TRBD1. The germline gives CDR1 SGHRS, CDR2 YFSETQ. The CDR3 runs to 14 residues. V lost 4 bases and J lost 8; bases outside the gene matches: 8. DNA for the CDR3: TGCGCCAGCAGCACTCAGGGGGCTAGGGATGAGCAGTTCTTC. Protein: CASSTQGARDEQFF.

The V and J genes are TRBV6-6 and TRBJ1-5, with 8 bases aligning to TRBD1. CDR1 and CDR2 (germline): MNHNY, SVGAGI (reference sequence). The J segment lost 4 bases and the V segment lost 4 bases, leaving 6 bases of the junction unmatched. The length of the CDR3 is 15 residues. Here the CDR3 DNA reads TGTGCCAGCAGTTCCTGGACAGGGACGAATCAGCCCCAGCATTTT. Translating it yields CASSSWTGTNQPQHF.

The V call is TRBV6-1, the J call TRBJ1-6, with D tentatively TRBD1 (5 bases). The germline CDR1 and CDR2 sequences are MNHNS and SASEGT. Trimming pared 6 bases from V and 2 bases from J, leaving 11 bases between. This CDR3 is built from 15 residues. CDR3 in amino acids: CASRLGVTYNSPLHF. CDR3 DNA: TGTGCCAGCAGATTAGGGGTGACCTATAATTCACCCCTCCACTTT.